The T cell receptor (beta chain) under discussion was sequenced for a study of monozygotic twins with inflammatory bowel disease (dated by TCRdb to about 2019). With respect to the entire study: The full study comprised 30 or so monozygotic twin pairs: nine German pairs (four IBD-concordant, five IBD-discordant) and 19 IBD-discordant Danish pairs. Within discordant pairs, disease-associated traits were sought mainly by comparing IBD patients with their genetically identical healthy co-twins. Each individual had, on average, about 151 000 unique TCRalpha sequences and 181 000 unique TCRbeta sequences available for analysis.

Library creation used 5' RACE. The input for every TCR library was 3500 ng of total RNA. For each sample, cDNA synthesis was carried out in eight separate reactions using SMARTScribe reverse transcriptase. During cDNA synthesis, template switching was used to introduce unique molecular identifiers that contained a 6-nucleotide sample barcode. Two nested PCRs of approximately 16 and 10 cycles amplified the TCRalpha and TCRbeta cDNA, and bead purification followed each PCR. Before amplification, cDNA was treated with uracil DNA-glycosylase and purified using the QIAquick PCR purification kit. The second PCR added Illumina TruSeq-compatible adapters along with sample-specific barcodes. Library quality and concentration were assessed using TapeStation and Qubit, and roughly 5 ng of each library was pooled. Sequencing of the pooled libraries was done on an Illumina HiSeq2500 single-index Rapid Run using custom sequencing primers and 2 x 100 bp reads. Turning to the authors' computational methods: PCR and sequencing errors were corrected by UMI-based consensus assembly using MiGEC version 1.2.6. MiXCR version 2.1.1 was used to carry out V(D)J alignment, clonotype assembly and CDR3 extraction. Normalisation of gene usage, clonotype sharing and MAIT/NKT TCR abundance was achieved by analysing the top 1000, 10 000 and 20 000 clonotypes per sample. After downsampling to 27 000 UMIs, diversity was calculated as the inverse Simpson index using the vegan R package. Paired Mann-Whitney U tests were applied to discordant twin pairs, with Benjamini-Hochberg correction for multiple testing. TCRdb reprocessed the reads, so every CDR3 protein sequence counts as one entry and DNA is not shown. These V and J calls derive from TCRdb rather than the authors' analysis. The sample has a few hundred thousand distinct CDR3 sequences on record. The top ten clonotypes cover 2% to 2.5% of the sample.

What the work shows at the level of the full study, not this receptor alone: Concordant and discordant twins showed no difference in repertoire similarity, possibly because of limited statistical power. Measured by the inverse Simpson index, TCRbeta repertoire diversity was lower in IBD patients than in their healthy co-twins. Distinction between different T cell subtypes could not be achieved in the analysis. The results gave no support for a single strong signal or clonotype linked to IBD. Because patients received different immunosuppressive treatments, the repertoires may have picked up extra background noise and variability between individuals. Compared with healthy twins, IBD patients had fewer clonotypes in common with other individuals, a difference most pronounced in patients showing signs of disease activity.

From each donor, an approximately 2.3 ml peripheral blood sample was collected into PAXgene tubes and kept at -80 degrees C. Without T cell sorting, total RNA was isolated from whole blood using the PAXgene blood miRNA kit on an automated QIAcube. Peripheral blood from monozygotic twin pairs, either concordant or discordant for inflammatory bowel disease, underwent deep TCRalpha and TCRbeta repertoire profiling that used unique molecular barcoding. Smoking habits were recorded for all twin pairs, with individuals classified as current, former or never smokers. As to this clonotype: Its cognate antigen has yet to be identified.

For CDR1 and CDR2, the germline V gene lists SQVTM and ANQGSEA. Including cysteine and phenylalanine, the CDR3 has 13 amino acids. Only the protein sequence is given. The sequence derives from a human donor with ulcerative colitis or Crohn's disease, or a healthy co-twin of an affected twin (not recorded which). The V gene is TRBV29-1 and the J gene is TRBJ1-4; TCRdb calls TRBD1, which cannot be checked without DNA. Sequencing input: blood. CDR3 loop: CSVVVQGGEKLFF.